The 13 T cell receptor beta chains listed next were all sequenced from one sample in a study of neurological immune-mediated disorders. A single record per CDR3 protein comes from TCRdb applying MiXCR to the 5' RACE reads. Of 25,000 to 35,000 distinct CDR3 sequences listed, approximately 1.5% are singletons. The specimen was PBMCs. The receptors here all came from a woman aged 30 to 39 with multiple sclerosis.

The gene calls are TRBV7-7 and TRBJ2-2, with 8 positions matching TRBD1. Germline loops: CDR1 SSHAT, CDR2 FNYEAQ (reference sequence). The CDR3 has 15 amino acids. Losses at the gene ends were 5 bases for V and 11 bases for J; bases not matched to a gene: 13. CDR3 in DNA: TGTGCCAGCAGCCCTGGACAGGGCAGGGGTGCTGAGCTGTTTTTT. It codes for CASSPGQGRGAELFF.

This clonotype was observed at least ten times. V gene TRBV20-1 combines with J gene TRBJ1-5; TRBD1 aligns across 7 bases. Germline CDR1 DFQATT, CDR2 SNEGSKA (reference sequence). This CDR3 is 15 amino acids long. Trimming at V came to 5 bases and at J to 3 bases, leaving 10 bases not matched to a gene. The CDR3 reads CSAAAPTGTNQPQHF. The DNA of the CDR3 is TGCAGTGCTGCCGCCCCGACAGGGACCAATCAGCCCCAGCATTTT.

There are many counts of this clonotype. The rearrangement uses TRBV20-1 and TRBJ2-1; no clear D. Germline V gene data show CDR1 as DFQATT and CDR2 as SNEGSKA (reference sequence). V was cut by 0 bases and J by 7 bases, with 4 bases left in between. The CDR3 runs to 11 residues. CDR3 coding DNA: TGCAGTGCTAGAGATCGAAATGAGCAGTTCTTC. Translation gives CSARDRNEQFF.

Ten or more counts support this clonotype. The V gene is TRBV7-6, the J gene TRBJ2-5; TRBD2 matches 7 bases. J was trimmed by 2 bases and V by 5 bases; bases with no gene match: 5. Germline values: CDR1 SGHVS, CDR2 FNYEAQ. The CDR3 contains 14 residues. The CDR3 nucleotides read TGTGCCAGCAGCATGCCGGGGGGTCAAGAGACCCAGTACTTC. The encoded protein is CASSMPGGQETQYF.

This clonotype was found many times. The chain is built from TRBV7-2 and TRBJ1-2, with D perhaps matching TRBD1 (6 bases). Germline-derived CDR1 and CDR2 are SGHTA and FQGNSA. This CDR3 spans 13 amino acids. Trimming left V 5 bases short and J 8 bases short, with 15 bases between. CDR3 loop: CASSQGQSPGYTF. The CDR3 DNA sequence: TGTGCCAGCAGCCAAGGACAGTCCCCCGGCTACACCTTC.

This clonotype was recorded at least ten times. V is TRBV5-1 and J is TRBJ1-2; D is undetermined. The germline V gene has CDR1 SGHRS and CDR2 YFSETQ. This CDR3 contains 14 residues. Trimming removed 4 bases at V and 2 bases at J, with 12 bases between. CDR3 nucleotides: TGCGCCAGCAGCCTGGACCCGAGGAACTATGGCTACACCTTC. It yields the protein CASSLDPRNYGYTF.

This clonotype was found many times. The CDR3 DNA is TGTGCCAGCAGCTCACCGGGACAGGGGAATGAAAAACTGTTTTTT. It yields the protein CASSSPGQGNEKLFF. The rearrangement uses TRBV12-3 or TRBV12-4 and TRBJ1-4, with 10 bases aligning to TRBD1. J was trimmed by 5 bases and V by 6 bases; bases with no gene match: 6. The CDR3 has 15 residues.

This clonotype came up many times. The rearrangement links TRBV20-1 to TRBJ1-2; D ambiguous. Germline CDR1 reads DFQATT; CDR2 reads SNEGSKA (reference sequence). The V end was cut by 1 base, the J end by 1 base, with 16 bases between. The CDR3 is 16 amino acids. DNA for the CDR3: TGCAGTGCTAGAGGTGGAGGGAACGTGCTTAACTATGGCTACACCTTC. Its translation: CSARGGGNVLNYGYTF.

This clonotype was seen repeatedly, ten times or more. An end of the junction does not agree with germline; a read error may underlie this. The chain uses TRBV20-1 and TRBJ2-1, with no clear D. The CDR3 loop spans 12 amino acids. Germline V CDR1 and CDR2: DFQATT, SNEGSKA (reference sequence). The CDR3 bases are TGCAGTGCTGGAGACGGATACAATGAGCAGTTCTTC. As protein: CSAGDGYNEQFF.

This clonotype was seen repeatedly, ten times or more. The CDR3: CSVDRLSGNTIYF. The CDR3 DNA reads TGCAGCGTTGACAGACTCTCTGGAAACACCATATATTTT. The rearrangement links TRBV29-1 to TRBJ1-3; D uncertain. Germline V lookup: CDR1 SQVTM, CDR2 ANQGSEA. V lost 3 bases and J 0 bases, leaving 6 bases between the germline ends. The CDR3 covers 13 residues.

This clonotype showed up many times. This chain links TRBV20-1 with TRBJ2-5; perhaps TRBD1 as D (5 bases). Germline lookup yields CDR1 DFQATT and CDR2 SNEGSKA (reference sequence). CDR3 length: 11 amino acids. V lost 2 bases and J lost 5, with 6 bases in between. CDR3 nucleotides: TGCAGTGCTAGAAGGGGTGAGACCCAGTACTTC. Its translation is CSARRGETQYF.

This clonotype showed up many times. The gene calls are TRBV12-3 or TRBV12-4 and TRBJ2-7; 7 bases align to TRBD2. V was pared by 6 bases and J by 1 base, with 9 bases of the junction left unmatched. The CDR3 extends over 15 amino acids. The CDR3 bases are TGTGCCAGCAGAGCCTGGCGGGGGAGTTCCTACGAGCAGTACTTC. Translated: CASRAWRGSSYEQYF.

This clonotype was observed at least ten times. The chain links TRBV6-1 to TRBJ1-5, with D uncertain. Trimming removed 1 base from V and 1 base from J, with 8 bases in between. The germline gives CDR1 MNHNS, CDR2 SASEGT. The CDR3 runs to 15 residues. DNA of the CDR3: TGTGCCAGCAGTGAAGTCGGCTGGAGCAATCAGCCCCAGCATTTT. Translated, it gives CASSEVGWSNQPQHF.